The T cell receptor (beta chain) under discussion was sequenced for a study of post-analysis software for immune sequencing data. Broader study findings: The five TRBV segments detected at higher frequency in patients than in controls included TRBV5-6, TRBV5-1 and TRBV20-1.

cDNA libraries of TCR beta carried unique molecular identifiers. TCRdb redid the calling of the PCR reads with MiXCR, one entry per CDR3 protein. The data show approximately 150,000 distinct CDR3 sequences, with about 29% seen just once and about 1.6% held by the top ten. Trimming removed 6 bases at V and 10 bases at J, with 19 bases between. Germline V gene data show CDR1 as LNHDA and CDR2 as SQIVND (reference sequence). The CDR3 totals 14 residues. The sample holds many counts of this clonotype. As yet, its antigen is unknown. Sequencing input: blood. The sequence came from a girl aged 5 to 17 with multiple sclerosis. V is TRBV19 and J is TRBJ2-1, with TRBD2 as a possible D gene (6 bases). The CDR3 nucleotides read TGTGCCAGTAGCCTCACTCGGGGAGGTAGGGAGCAGTTCTTC. Its protein product is CASSLTRGGREQFF.